This T cell receptor beta chain comes out of a study of shared clonotypes between healthy human individuals. This CDR3 has 14 amino acids. The germline V gene encodes CDR1 MNHNS and CDR2 SASEGT. Trimming stripped 2 bases from V and 1 base from J, with 6 bases between. Donation came from healthy HIV-negative adults that had no recent acute infections or vaccinations. Note on this clone: The sample has other DNA sequences that encode this CDR3 too.

Using immunoSEQ multiplex PCR, the repertoire was profiled, and TCRdb retains in-frame clones only, with some absent. The data hold 2 million to 2.5 million clones, with more than 80% observed a single time. This chain connects TRBV6-1 to TRBJ1-5; D gene unclear. This receptor was obtained from a young man in good health. Some clones in this sample may be carry-over from other donors' samples. What was sequenced was naive CD4+ T cells from PBMCs. Subset reported: CD45RA+ positively selected. The CDR3, as DNA: TGTGCCAGCAGTGAATCTTGGAGCAATCAGCCCCAGCATTTT. Translation: CASSESWSNQPQHF.